This section outlines one T cell receptor (beta chain) sequence together with its context. Antigen unknown. Library preparation (for TCRbeta) was performed with unique molecular identifiers. Using its own MiXCR run on the PCR reads, TCRdb lists one record per CDR3 protein. The repertoire includes hundreds of thousands of distinct CDR3 sequences, roughly a quarter of them detected once, and under 5.5% sits in the top ten. This sample was taken from a study of T-cell reconstitution after alpha-beta-depleted transplantation in children. Study-wide results and limits: Certain patients had high TCRbeta diversity at day 60, and it came from recipient T cells and thymic progenitors that survived.

With 7 bases removed from V and 1 base from J, the gap between germline ends came to 19 bases. The CDR3 length is 17 residues. The TCR sequence derives from a female patient younger than 10 who had a stem cell transplant for congenital amegakaryocytic thrombocytopenia, so the T cells may come from the graft donor. The J gene is TRBJ2-2, the V gene TRBV12-3 or TRBV12-4; the D call may be TRBD1 or TRBD2 (7 bases each). The sequenced sample was PBMCs, mostly from graft donor cells, obtained 360 days after TCRalphabeta/CD19-depleted stem cell transplant. The CDR3 nucleotides read TGTGCCAGCACCCTCCAGGGGGGGGGGCTGAACACCGGGGAGCTGTTTTTT. Protein product: CASTLQGGGLNTGELFF.